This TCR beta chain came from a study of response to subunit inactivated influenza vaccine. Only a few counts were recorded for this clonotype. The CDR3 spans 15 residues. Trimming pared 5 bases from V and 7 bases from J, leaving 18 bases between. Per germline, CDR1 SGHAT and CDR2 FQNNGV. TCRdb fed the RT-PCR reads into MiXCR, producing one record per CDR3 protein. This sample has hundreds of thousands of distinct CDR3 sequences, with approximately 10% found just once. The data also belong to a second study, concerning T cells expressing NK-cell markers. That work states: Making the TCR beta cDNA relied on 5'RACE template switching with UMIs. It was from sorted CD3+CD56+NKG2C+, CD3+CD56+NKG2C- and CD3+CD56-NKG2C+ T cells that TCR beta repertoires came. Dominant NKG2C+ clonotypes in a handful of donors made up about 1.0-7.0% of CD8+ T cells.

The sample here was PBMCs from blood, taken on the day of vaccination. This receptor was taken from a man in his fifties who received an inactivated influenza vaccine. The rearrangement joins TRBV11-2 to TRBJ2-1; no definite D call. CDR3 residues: CASSLLSSQVNEQFF. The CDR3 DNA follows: TGTGCCAGCAGCCTGCTCAGTAGCCAGGTTAATGAGCAGTTCTTC. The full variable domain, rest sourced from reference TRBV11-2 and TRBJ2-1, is EAGVAQSPRYKIIEKRQSVAFWCNPISGHATLYWYQQILGQGPKLLIQFQNNGVVDDSQLPKDRFSAERLKGVDSTLKIQPAKLEDSAVYLCASSLLSSQVNEQFFGPGTRLTVL.